These 8 T cell receptor beta chains were sequenced from one sample in a study of blood T cell repertoires in COVID-19. Profiled with immunoSEQ multiplex PCR; TCRdb holds only in-frame clones, not every one. Among some 150,000 clones, 86% were seen once, and the ten largest hold around 3.3%. The sequencing input was peripheral blood. Receptors originate from an older man with acute or convalescent COVID-19.

The chain carries TRBV6-8 and TRBJ2-3; a weak D match, TRBD1 (6 bases). Germline assignment: CDR1 MNHGY and CDR2 SAAAGT. The CDR3 totals 15 residues. Trimming shortened V by 5 bases and J by 5 bases, and 17 bases separated the two germline ends. The chain's CDR3 is CASSTRGARQDTQYF. In nucleotides, the CDR3 is TGTGCCAGCAGTACCAGGGGAGCCCGGCAAGATACGCAGTATTTT.

The CDR3 spells CASSLDRLDQPQHF. CDR3 nucleotides: TGTGCCAGCAGTTTAGACAGGCTGGATCAGCCCCAGCATTTT. The chain combines TRBV28 with TRBJ1-5, with a tentative D call TRBD1 (6 bases). Germline V lookup: CDR1 MDHEN, CDR2 SYDVKM. V lost 2 bases, J lost 5 bases, and 10 bases lay in between. The CDR3 totals 14 residues.

The chain couples TRBV24-1 to TRBJ2-7, with TRBD1 as a possible D gene (5 bases). The germline V gene has CDR1 KGHDR and CDR2 SFDVKD. V shed 4 bases and J shed 3 bases, with 9 bases lying between them. The CDR3 contains 13 residues. The CDR3 coding sequence is TGTGCCACCAGTGACTATAGGGGCTACGAGCAGTACTTC. This translates into CATSDYRGYEQYF.

This clone was recorded once. The genes are TRBV5-1 and TRBJ2-2; 7 bases fit TRBD2. This CDR3 comprises 17 residues. J gave up 7 bases and V 6 bases, and 18 bases lay outside the gene matches. CDR1 is SGHRS, CDR2 YFSETQ, per germline. The CDR3 DNA reads as TGCGCCAGCACCCCAACCCCCACGGGAGGAGGAGACGGGGAGCTGTTTTTT. Protein: CASTPTPTGGGDGELFF.

This clone came up a few times. V is TRBV11-2 and J is TRBJ1-4; TRBD1 aligns across 7 bases. The CDR3 has 16 amino acids. Germline V CDR1 and CDR2: SGHAT, FQNNGV. V was clipped by 1 base and J by 6 bases; unmatched bases: 8. For the CDR3, the DNA is TGTGCCAGCAGCTTAGCTTCCGGGACAGATTATGAAAAACTGTTTTTT. Amino acids: CASSLASGTDYEKLFF.

The V gene is TRBV7-2, the J gene TRBJ2-5; 8 bases match TRBD2. The germline CDR1 and CDR2 sequences are SGHTA and FQGNSA. The V and J ends lost 1 base and 7 bases, in that order; junction bases with no gene match: 8. CDR3 size: 15 residues. CDR3: CASSLEYVRGGTQYF. The CDR3 coding sequence is TGTGCCAGCAGCTTAGAATATGTCCGGGGGGGGACCCAGTACTTC.

The V gene is TRBV27, the J gene TRBJ1-2; 8 bases fit TRBD1. J gave up 9 bases and V 2 bases, and 8 bases lay outside the gene matches. CDR3 length equals 14 residues. Germline CDR1 and CDR2: MNHEY and SMNVEV (reference sequence). The DNA of the CDR3 is TGTGCCAGCAGTTTACAGGCAGGGGGCTGGAGCTACACCTTC. As protein: CASSLQAGGWSYTF.

The rearrangement uses TRBV28 and TRBJ1-2; 9 positions match TRBD1. This CDR3 spans 17 amino acids. CDR1 is MDHEN, CDR2 SYDVKM, per germline. With V trimmed by 5 bases and J by 8 bases, 18 bases remained unmatched. The CDR3 DNA reads as TGTGCCAGCAGTCGACCGGGGACAGGGAATTTGCCGGGGGGCTACACCTTC. This gives the protein CASSRPGTGNLPGGYTF.